The 10 T cell receptor beta chains given below trace back to one sample, sequenced in a study of blood T cell repertoires in COVID-19. The method was immunoSEQ multiplex PCR; TCRdb's version includes in-frame clones alone and lacks a portion of them. The table lists roughly 180,000 clones, about 78% of them singletons. The sample was peripheral blood. The receptors were gathered from a woman in her forties or fifties with active or convalescent COVID-19.

This clone has only a few counts. The chain uses TRBV7-2 and TRBJ1-4; 10 positions match TRBD1. After removal of 5 bases from V and 6 bases from J, the junction contained 6 bases not matched to a gene. The CDR3 is 15 amino acids. In germline, CDR1 is SGHTA, CDR2 FQGNSA. This CDR3 reads CASSPDRGRDEKLFF. CDR3 DNA: TGTGCCAGCAGCCCCGACAGGGGGCGTGATGAAAAACTGTTTTTT.

This clone was recorded many times. J is TRBJ1-2 and V is TRBV7-8; a weak D match, TRBD1 (6 bases). Trimming took 2 bases from V and 3 from J, leaving 10 bases between them. This CDR3 has 14 residues. Germline V CDR1 and CDR2: SGHVS, FQNEAQ. The DNA for the CDR3 is TGTGCCAGCAGCTTACTGGGGGCGGACTATGGCTACACCTTC. Protein sequence: CASSLLGADYGYTF.

This chain joins TRBV4-3 and TRBJ2-2, with D perhaps TRBD1 (6 bases). This CDR3 is built from 15 residues. The germline CDR1 and CDR2 sequences are LGHNA and YSLEER. V was pared by 4 bases and J by 0 bases, with 9 bases between. The CDR3 spells CASSPGTSNTGELFF. The CDR3 nucleotides are TGCGCCAGCAGCCCGGGGACATCGAACACCGGGGAGCTGTTTTTT.

This clone appeared a few times. The chain links TRBV3-1 (or the pseudogene TRBV3-2) to TRBJ2-7; TRBD2 agrees at 9 bases. This CDR3 has 13 amino acids. After removal of 5 bases from V and 7 bases from J, the junction contained 6 bases not matched to a gene. Germline V CDR1 and CDR2: LGHDT, YNNKEL (reference sequence). This CDR3 reads CASSDHTSGEQYF. The CDR3 region has the DNA TGTGCCAGCAGCGACCATACTAGCGGGGAGCAGTACTTC.

The chain joins TRBV6-5 to TRBJ1-5; 7 bases are a match to TRBD1. J was trimmed by 3 bases and V by 6 bases; bases with no gene match: 5. Germline CDR1 and CDR2: MNHEY and SVGAGI. The CDR3 has 14 residues. Here the CDR3 DNA reads TGTGCCAGCAGGGGCAGGGGGATCAATCAGCCCCAGCATTTT. It is translated as CASRGRGINQPQHF.

This rearrangement joins TRBV28 to TRBJ2-1; a weak D match, TRBD2 (6 bases). Germline V gene sequence: CDR1 MDHEN, CDR2 SYDVKM. The CDR3 covers 15 residues. Trimming cost V 6 bases and J 4 bases, with 16 bases left between them. DNA of the CDR3: TGTGCCAGCAGACTTCCGGGAGTTCCTTACAATGAGCAGTTCTTC. Translated, it gives CASRLPGVPYNEQFF. Supplemented by reference TRBV28 and TRBJ2-1, the full variable domain reads DVKVTQSSRYLVKRTGEKVFLECVQDMDHENMFWYRQDPGLGLRLIYFSYDVKMKEKGDIPEGYSVSREKKERFSLILESASTNQTSMYLCASRLPGVPYNEQFFGPGTRLTVL.

This clone has ten or more counts. The chain uses TRBV7-9 and TRBJ2-7, with D possibly TRBD2 on 7 matching bases. The CDR3 covers 15 residues. CDR1 is SEHNR, CDR2 FQNEAQ, per germline (reference sequence). The ends were cut back, 5 bases at V and 5 bases at J, with 19 bases in the middle. CDR3 protein: CASSRLPAGADEQYF. In DNA, the CDR3 is TGTGCCAGCAGCCGACTCCCGGCGGGGGCGGACGAGCAGTACTTC.

This sequence joins TRBV19 and TRBJ1-4; D is perhaps TRBD1 (5 bases). Germline V CDR1 and CDR2: LNHDA, SQIVND (reference sequence). V lost 9 bases, J lost 0 bases, and 20 bases lay in between. There are 17 residues in the CDR3. This CDR3 reads CASQGPRVWATNEKLFF. The CDR3 coding sequence is TGTGCCAGCCAAGGCCCCAGGGTTTGGGCAACTAATGAAAAACTGTTTTTT.

The chain couples TRBV19 to TRBJ1-4; D ambiguous. This CDR3 region has 14 residues. V lost 4 bases, J lost 3 bases, and 9 bases lay in between. The germline CDR1 and CDR2 sequences are LNHDA and SQIVND (reference sequence). The CDR3 DNA reads as TGTGCCAGTAGTACGGATGGAGCTAATGAAAAACTGTTTTTT. Encoded protein: CASSTDGANEKLFF. Full variable domain (outside the CDR3, taken from reference TRBV19 and TRBJ1-4): DGGITQSPKYLFRKEGQNVTLSCEQNLNHDAMYWYRQDPGQGLRLIYYSQIVNDFQKGDIAEGYSVSREKKESFPLTVTSAQKNPTAFYLCASSTDGANEKLFFGSGTQLSVL.

The rearrangement joins TRBV7-6 to TRBJ2-7; TRBD2 matches 11 bases. Per germline, CDR1 SGHVS and CDR2 FNYEAQ. The J segment lost 6 bases and the V segment lost 0 bases, leaving 13 bases of the junction unmatched. The CDR3 is 18 amino acids. CDR3 DNA sequence: TGTGCCAGCAGCTTAGCCCCTACCGGGACTAGCGGCCCAACCGAGCAGTACTTC. It translates to CASSLAPTGTSGPTEQYF.